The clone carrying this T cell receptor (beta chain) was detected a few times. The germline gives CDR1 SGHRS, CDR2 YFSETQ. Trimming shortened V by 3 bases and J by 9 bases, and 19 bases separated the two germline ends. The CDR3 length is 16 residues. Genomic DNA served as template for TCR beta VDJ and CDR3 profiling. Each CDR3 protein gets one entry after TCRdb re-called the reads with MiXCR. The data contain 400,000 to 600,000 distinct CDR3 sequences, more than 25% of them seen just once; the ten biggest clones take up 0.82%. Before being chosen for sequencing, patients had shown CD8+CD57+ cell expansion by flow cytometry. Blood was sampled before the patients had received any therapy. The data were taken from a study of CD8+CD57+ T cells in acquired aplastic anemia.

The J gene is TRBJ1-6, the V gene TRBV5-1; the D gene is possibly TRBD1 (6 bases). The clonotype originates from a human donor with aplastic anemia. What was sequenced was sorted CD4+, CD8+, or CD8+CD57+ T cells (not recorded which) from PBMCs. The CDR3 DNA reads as TGCGCCAGCAGCTCCCGGGGGCAGATAATGTCTTCACCCCTCCACTTT. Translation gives CASSSRGQIMSSPLHF. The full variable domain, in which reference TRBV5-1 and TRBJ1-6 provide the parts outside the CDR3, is KAGVTQTPRYLIKTRGQQVTLSCSPISGHRSVSWYQQTPGQGLQFLFEYFSETQRNKGNFPGRFSGRQFSNSRSEMNVSTLELGDSALYLCASSSRGQIMSSPLHFGNGTRLTVT.